This is a list of T cell receptor beta chains from one sample in a study of PD-1 blockade in classical Hodgkin lymphoma. TCRdb's copy holds only in-frame clones and misses some; the assay was immunoSEQ multiplex PCR. This table has 100,000 or so clones, roughly 91% appearing once. This specimen was peripheral blood mononuclear cells (PBMCs), taken before the second cycle of nivolumab. The source of these receptors is a human donor with classical Hodgkin lymphoma. Both conserved end residues are part of each CDR3. The D gene is left open where the match is weak. Size values are once, few and many counts, or a class for expanded clones, and some rows have none.

TRBJ2-3 | NA | TRBV6-5 | NA | CASNRVGPSTDTQYF | TGTGCCAGCAACCGGGTAGGCCCTAGCACAGATACGCAGTATTTT
TRBJ2-5 | NA | TRBV5-1 | NA | CASREVRLPETQYF | TGCGCCAGCAGAGAAGTGAGGCTCCCAGAGACCCAGTACTTC
TRBJ2-3 | NA | TRBV7-6 | NA | CASSSIASTDTQYF | TGTGCCAGCAGTTCGATAGCCAGCACAGATACGCAGTATTTT
TRBJ2-1 | NA | TRBV9 | NA | CASSVQGSTEQFF | TGTGCCAGCAGCGTACAAGGGTCCACTGAGCAGTTCTTC
TRBJ2-2 | NA | TRBV6-4 | NA | CASSDLPVLGGANTGELFF | TGTGCCAGCAGTGACTTGCCGGTCCTCGGGGGAGCGAACACCGGGGAGCTGTTTTTT
TRBJ2-5 | NA | TRBV10-1 | NA | CASNRWVGETQYF | TGCGCCAGCAACCGTTGGGTCGGGGAGACCCAGTACTTC
TRBJ1-1 | NA | TRBV19 | NA | CASSPGPANTEAFF | TGTGCCAGTAGTCCGGGGCCAGCTAACACTGAAGCTTTCTTT
TRBJ1-4 | NA | TRBV6-1 | NA | CASSLEATNEKLFF | TGTGCCAGCAGTCTAGAGGCAACTAATGAAAAACTGTTTTTT
TRBJ2-3 | NA | TRBV5-1 | NA | CASSLAVGGTDTQYF | TGCGCCAGCAGCTTGGCCGTCGGGGGCACAGATACGCAGTATTTT
TRBJ1-1 | NA | TRBV5-1 | NA | CASSWDRGLGMNTEAFF | TGCGCCAGCAGCTGGGATCGGGGCCTGGGGATGAACACTGAAGCTTTCTTT
TRBJ1-5 | NA | TRBV19 | NA | CASSTVKPLGVSNQPQHF | TGTGCCAGTAGTACCGTAAAACCCCTGGGGGTAAGCAATCAGCCCCAGCATTTT
TRBJ1-1 | NA | TRBV11-2 | NA | CASSANRGNTEAFF | TGTGCCAGCAGCGCCAATCGAGGGAACACTGAAGCTTTCTTT
TRBJ2-3 | NA | TRBV7-2 | NA | CASSDLLASDTQYF | TGTGCCAGCAGCGACCTACTAGCATCAGATACGCAGTATTTT
TRBJ1-1 | NA | TRBV6-5 | TRBD1 | CASRAQGEYTEAFF | TGTGCCAGCAGAGCACAGGGGGAATACACTGAAGCTTTCTTT
TRBJ1-2 | NA | TRBV7-3 | NA | CASSLFPGSNYGYTF | TGTGCCAGCAGCTTATTCCCAGGGAGTAACTATGGCTACACCTTC
TRBJ1-2 | NA | TRBV6-6 | NA | CASSYTGRGYTF | TGTGCCAGCAGTTATACAGGGCGTGGCTACACCTTC
TRBJ2-5 | many | TRBV7-7 | NA | CASSQRGSQETQYF | TGTGCCAGCAGCCAACGAGGGAGCCAAGAGACCCAGTACTTC
TRBJ1-1 | NA | TRBV18 | TRBD1 | CASSPMDRGPNAEAFF | TGTGCCAGCTCACCCATGGACAGGGGACCAAATGCTGAAGCTTTCTTT
TRBJ2-7 | NA | TRBV7-9 | NA | CASILLWGAPGYEQYF | TGTGCCAGCATCCTCCTATGGGGGGCCCCAGGCTACGAGCAGTACTTC
TRBJ1-2 | NA | TRBV7-9 | NA | CASSPTDRSSHGYTF | TGTGCCAGCAGCCCAACAGACAGGAGTTCACATGGCTACACCTTC
TRBJ1-2 | NA | TRBV6-6 | TRBD1 | CASSPDRGYYGYTF | TGTGCCAGCAGTCCAGACAGGGGGTACTATGGCTACACCTTC
TRBJ2-5 | NA | TRBV5-4 | TRBD2 | CASSSGLAGGFETQYF | TGTGCCAGCAGCTCGGGACTAGCTGGGGGTTTTGAGACCCAGTACTTC
TRBJ2-5 | NA | TRBV5-1 | NA | CASSLERGVQETQYF | TGCGCCAGCAGCTTGGAGAGGGGGGTCCAAGAGACCCAGTACTTC
TRBJ1-2 | NA | TRBV15 | NA | CATSRETQGTYGYTF | TGTGCCACCAGCAGAGAAACACAGGGTACCTATGGCTACACCTTC
TRBJ1-1 | NA | TRBV28 | NA | CASTPWGGRAFF | TGTGCCAGCACCCCCTGGGGGGGGAGGGCTTTCTTT
TRBJ2-1 | NA | TRBV5-1 | TRBD2 | CASSLAASGRNEQFF | TGCGCCAGCAGCTTGGCGGCTAGCGGGAGGAATGAGCAGTTCTTC
TRBJ1-2 | NA | TRBV6-1 | TRBD1 | CASTLDRVRGYTF | TGTGCCAGCACCTTGGACAGGGTACGTGGCTACACCTTC
TRBJ2-2 | few | TRBV6-6 | TRBD2 | CASTRSGAGELFF | TGTGCCAGCACTCGCAGCGGGGCCGGGGAGCTGTTTTTT
TRBJ2-5 | NA | TRBV7-2 | TRBD2 | CASSLLAAGRETQYF | TGTGCCAGCAGCTTACTAGCGGCGGGTAGGGAGACCCAGTACTTC
TRBJ1-6 | NA | TRBV18 | NA | CASSDAGDSYNSPLHF | TGTGCCAGCTCCGACGCGGGGGACTCCTATAATTCACCCCTCCACTTT
TRBJ1-1 | NA | TRBV7-2 | NA | CASSLGNANTEAFF | TGTGCCAGCAGCTTAGGGAACGCGAACACTGAAGCTTTCTTT
TRBJ1-5 | NA | TRBV12-5 | NA | CASGFSGNQPQHF | TGTGCTAGTGGTTTTTCGGGCAATCAGCCCCAGCATTTT
TRBJ1-6 | NA | TRBV7-2 | NA | CASSLVVGLSSYNSPLHF | TGTGCCAGCAGCTTAGTCGTTGGTTTAAGCTCCTATAATTCACCCCTCCACTTT
TRBJ1-2 | NA | TRBV19 | NA | CASSIISGVNYGYTF | TGTGCCAGTAGTATAATTTCAGGGGTGAACTATGGCTACACCTTC
TRBJ1-5 | few | TRBV4-3 | NA | CASSQGRNQPQHF | TGCGCCAGCAGCCAAGGTAGGAATCAGCCCCAGCATTTT
TRBJ2-2 | NA | TRBV7-3 | TRBD1 | CASSLTRQGSGELFF | TGTGCCAGCAGCTTAACTCGACAGGGGTCCGGGGAGCTGTTTTTT
TRBJ2-1 | NA | TRBV5-1 | NA | CASSPTAGHVNEQFF | TGCGCCAGCAGCCCGACCGCAGGGCATGTCAATGAGCAGTTCTTC
TRBJ2-2 | NA | TRBV5-6 | NA | CASSLASGELFF | TGTGCCAGCAGCTTGGCCTCCGGGGAGCTGTTTTTT
TRBJ1-3 | NA | TRBV4-2 | TRBD1 | CASSQDPRTGAGNTIYF | TGTGCCAGCAGCCAAGACCCCCGGACAGGGGCTGGAAACACCATATATTTT
TRBJ2-1 | NA | TRBV19 | TRBD2 | CASSGTSPHNEQFF | TGTGCCAGTAGCGGGACTAGCCCCCACAATGAGCAGTTCTTC
TRBJ2-3 | NA | TRBV18 | NA | CASSNTDTQYF | TGTGCCAGCTCCAACACAGATACGCAGTATTTT
TRBJ1-5 | NA | TRBV7-9 | NA | CASSLRGGANQPQHF | TGTGCCAGCAGCCTCCGTGGTGGGGCTAACCAGCCCCAGCATTTT
TRBJ1-2 | NA | TRBV5-1 | TRBD1 | CASSPRQGERYGYTF | TGCGCCAGCAGCCCCAGACAGGGGGAACGCTATGGCTACACCTTC
TRBJ1-1 | NA | TRBV14 | NA | CASSPLVNTEAFF | TGTGCCAGCAGCCCTCTAGTGAACACTGAAGCTTTCTTT
TRBJ2-5 | NA | TRBV11-2 | NA | CASSPRGAQYF | TGTGCCAGCAGCCCCCGAGGTGCCCAGTACTTC
TRBJ2-3 | NA | TRBV9 | NA | CASSVGAGWGTDTQYF | TGTGCCAGCAGCGTGGGGGCGGGTTGGGGCACAGATACGCAGTATTTT